These 27 T cell receptor beta chains originate from one sample sequenced in a study of vaccination and CD4 T cells after COVID-19 (dated by TCRdb to between 2021 and 2023). This sample's treatment or condition label indicates: approximately 10-day PBMC culture with coronavirus spike peptide pools or control peptides (ViraFEST assay). No cognate antigen is known for these TCRs. Library preparation employed PCR. The reads were generated on an Illumina iSeq 100. DNA from cultured CD4+ T cells underwent TCR sequencing with the Oncomine TCR Beta short-read assay at the Johns Hopkins FTIC core. TCRdb took the public reads, trimmed them with fastp at Q25, ran MiXCR for clone calling and kept in-frame beta chains. Duplicate CDR3 protein sequences are folded into a single record with the most common DNA and genes. This sample has about 19,000 distinct CDR3 sequences in its table, and approximately 33% of those were observed once. The ten biggest clones cover under 15% of the sample.

The specimen was cultured CD4+ T cells from blood. These receptors were taken from a human donor with COVID-19.

This clonotype appeared a few times. The chain links TRBV20-1 to TRBJ1-2, with D possibly matching TRBD1 (6 bases). Germline V gene lookup returns CDR1 DFQATT and CDR2 SNEGSKA (reference sequence). The ends were cut back, 6 bases at V and 6 bases at J, with 20 bases in the middle. The CDR3 covers 14 residues. The CDR3 here is CSAYFPGGLNGYTF. CDR3 bases: TGCAGTGCGTATTTCCCCGGGGGCTTAAATGGCTACACCTTC.

This sequence joins TRBV6-4 and TRBJ2-4; D assignment may be TRBD1 or TRBD2 (5 bases each). Trimming took off 3 bases at V and 5 bases at J, with 5 bases between the two ends. Germline V gene lookup returns CDR1 MRHNA and CDR2 SNTAGT. There are 12 residues in the CDR3. The CDR3 loop is CASSEGENIQYF. In DNA, the CDR3 is TGTGCCAGCAGTGAGGGGGAAAACATTCAGTACTTC.

This rearrangement joins TRBV9 to TRBJ1-1, with 8 bases aligning to TRBD1. V dropped 4 bases and J dropped 4; count of bases not matched to a gene: 6. The CDR3 is 14 amino acids. Looked up from germline, CDR1 is SGDLS and CDR2 is YYNGEE. The CDR3 bases are TGTGCCAGCAGCCCCTCGGACAGGGCCACTGAAGCTTTCTTT. Translation: CASSPSDRATEAFF.

This clonotype is labeled medium-sized. CDR3 residues: CASSLAGGGQPQHF. The CDR3 DNA reads as TGTGCCAGCAGTTTAGCAGGGGGCGGTCAGCCCCAGCATTTT. This rearrangement joins TRBV12-3 or TRBV12-4 to TRBJ1-5, with 7 bases lining up with TRBD1. The CDR3 loop spans 14 amino acids. Trimming at V came to 0 bases and at J to 6 bases, leaving 2 bases not matched to a gene.

The chain links TRBV27 to TRBJ2-7; 11 bases are a match to TRBD1. Trimming at V came to 7 bases and at J to 5 bases, leaving 4 bases not matched to a gene. Germline CDR1 MNHEY, CDR2 SMNVEV (reference sequence). The length of the CDR3 is 13 residues. As DNA, the CDR3 is TGTGCCAGCAACCGGGACAGGGGGGACGAGCAGTACTTC. It specifies CASNRDRGDEQYF.

The V call is TRBV24-1, the J call TRBJ2-7; D is unresolved. V was cut by 3 bases and J by 7 bases, with 9 bases left in between. In germline, CDR1 is KGHDR, CDR2 SFDVKD. The CDR3 is made up of 12 amino acids. Here the CDR3 reads CATSDLDGEQYF. The CDR3 DNA sequence: TGTGCCACCAGTGATCTGGATGGGGAGCAGTACTTC.

The genes are TRBV7-8 and TRBJ2-7; TRBD1 aligns across 8 bases. V trimming: 4 bases; J trimming: 5 bases; junction bases outside the gene matches: 4. CDR1 and CDR2 from the germline V gene are SGHVS and FQNEAQ. The CDR3 length is 13 residues. CDR3 in DNA: TGTGCCAGCAGCTCGGACAGGGAAAACGAGCAGTACTTC. Translating it yields CASSSDRENEQYF.

This chain joins TRBV5-1 and TRBJ2-3; 7 bases are shared with TRBD2. Per the germline V gene, CDR1 is SGHRS and CDR2 is YFSETQ. V shed 4 bases and J 4 bases; nucleotides not matched to a gene: 12. This CDR3 has 16 residues. In DNA form, the CDR3 reads TGCGCCAGCAGCCCCGACAGCGGGATCCGTCCAGATACGCAGTATTTT. Its protein product is CASSPDSGIRPDTQYF.

The chain recombines TRBV28 with TRBJ1-1, with 9 nucleotides matching TRBD1. V trimming: 6 bases; J trimming: 0 bases; junction bases outside the gene matches: 8. The CDR3 spans 16 residues. Germline V gives CDR1 MDHEN, CDR2 SYDVKM. The CDR3 region has the DNA TGTGCCAGCAGGGGAGGACAGGGGAGAATGAACACTGAAGCTTTCTTT. Translation: CASRGGQGRMNTEAFF.

V and J are TRBV7-9 and TRBJ1-1; D uncertain. V gave up 5 bases and J gave up 2 bases, with 6 bases separating them. The CDR3 runs to 12 residues. CDR1 and CDR2 (germline): SEHNR, FQNEAQ (reference sequence). The CDR3 DNA reads as TGTGCCAGCAGCACTGGCAACACTGAAGCTTTCTTT. Protein: CASSTGNTEAFF.

The chain employs TRBV20-1 and TRBJ2-2; a weak D match, TRBD1 (6 bases). V lost 6 bases to trimming and J lost 0 bases, with 20 bases between them. The CDR3 length is 17 residues. Germline V gives CDR1 DFQATT, CDR2 SNEGSKA (reference sequence). The CDR3 loop is CSAGDNQRPSNTGELFF. CDR3 bases: TGCAGTGCAGGGGACAACCAAAGGCCCTCGAACACCGGGGAGCTGTTTTTT.

The rearrangement uses TRBV5-3 and TRBJ2-7; D ambiguous. TRBV5-3 is an open reading frame whose function is uncertain. The CDR3 contains 13 residues. Trimming pared 8 bases from V and 2 bases from J, leaving 14 bases between. The CDR3 sequence is CASSPSLAYEQYF. CDR3 coding DNA: TGTGCCAGCAGCCCGTCTCTTGCCTACGAGCAGTACTTC.

This chain joins TRBV6-5 and TRBJ1-5; unclear D gene. There are 15 residues in the CDR3. Germline V CDR1 and CDR2: MNHEY, SVGAGI. Between the trimmed V and J ends, which lost 2 bases and 3 bases, there was a span of 11 bases. DNA for the CDR3: TGTGCCAGCAGTTACGGGCGGCCAAACAATCAGCCCCAGCATTTT. The encoded protein is CASSYGRPNNQPQHF.

This clonotype was counted between two and nine times. This chain connects TRBV20-1 to TRBJ2-5, with 11 bases aligning to TRBD2. Trimming cost V 0 bases and J 4 bases; bases outside gene matches: 4. The CDR3 runs 15 residues. The germline gives CDR1 DFQATT, CDR2 SNEGSKA (reference sequence). The CDR3 region has the DNA TGCAGTGCTAGAGAACTAGCGGGGGTTCGAGAGACCCAGTACTTC. It codes for CSARELAGVRETQYF.

This clonotype was observed a handful of times. The genes are TRBV7-6 and TRBJ2-2; 8 positions match TRBD2. Trimming took 2 bases from V and 4 from J; bases not matched to a gene: 6. The length of the CDR3 is 16 residues. Per germline, CDR1 SGHVS and CDR2 FNYEAQ. The CDR3 nucleotides are TGTGCCAGCAGCTTAACAGCGGGGGCGGCCACCGGGGAGCTGTTTTTT. Residues: CASSLTAGAATGELFF.

The V and J genes are TRBV19 and TRBJ2-1; D is ambiguous. The germline CDR1 and CDR2 sequences are LNHDA and SQIVND (reference sequence). Trimming took off 3 bases at V and 0 bases at J, with 9 bases between the two ends. The CDR3 extends over 15 amino acids. The CDR3 DNA reads as TGTGCCAGTAGTATTTTATCTAGCTCCTACAATGAGCAGTTCTTC. Translating it yields CASSILSSSYNEQFF. Full variable domain (remainder filled in from reference TRBV19 and TRBJ2-1): DGGITQSPKYLFRKEGQNVTLSCEQNLNHDAMYWYRQDPGQGLRLIYYSQIVNDFQKGDIAEGYSVSREKKESFPLTVTSAQKNPTAFYLCASSILSSSYNEQFFGPGTRLTVL.

This clonotype has more than one count but fewer than ten. The chain employs TRBV14 and TRBJ2-7; 8 bases are a match to TRBD2. V lost 4 bases to trimming and J lost 0 bases; unmatched junction nucleotides: 17. Germline lookup yields CDR1 SGHDN and CDR2 FVKESK. The CDR3 length is 19 residues. The CDR3 reads CASSPPGLGFGGSSYEQYF. The CDR3 bases are TGTGCCAGCAGCCCACCGGGACTAGGCTTTGGAGGTTCCTCCTACGAGCAGTACTTC.

This clonotype was detected only a few times. V gene TRBV4-3 combines with J gene TRBJ1-2; TRBD1 aligns across 9 bases. Looked up from germline, CDR1 is LGHNA and CDR2 is YSLEER. Trimming at V came to 1 base and at J to 3 bases, leaving 6 bases not matched to a gene. This CDR3 has 16 amino acids. The DNA of the CDR3 is TGCGCCAGCAGCCAAGCGGGACAGGGCGCCTACTATGGCTACACCTTC. Amino acids: CASSQAGQGAYYGYTF.

The J gene is TRBJ1-2, the V gene TRBV11-2, with 9 bases identical to TRBD1. The trim removed 5 bases at V and 3 bases at J, leaving 25 bases unmatched. This CDR3 comprises 21 residues. In germline, CDR1 is SGHAT, CDR2 FQNNGV. The CDR3 sequence is CASSLTMISGTGINFDYGYTF. The CDR3 bases are TGTGCCAGCAGCCTAACCATGATTTCCGGGACAGGGATTAATTTCGACTATGGCTACACCTTC.

This clonotype occurred a few times. The chain uses TRBV7-6 and TRBJ1-4, with TRBD1 as a possible D gene (5 bases). The germline V gene encodes CDR1 SGHVS and CDR2 FNYEAQ. V lost 3 bases, J lost 3 bases, and 11 bases lay in between. CDR3 length: 15 amino acids. The CDR3 DNA reads as TGTGCCAGCAGCTTCCGGGACGGCCCTAATGAAAAACTGTTTTTT. Translation gives CASSFRDGPNEKLFF. The whole variable domain, remainder taken from reference TRBV7-6 and TRBJ1-4, is GAGVSQSPRYKVTKRGQDVALRCDPISGHVSLYWYRQALGQGPEFLTYFNYEAQQDKSGLPNDRFSAERPEGSISTLTIQRTEQRDSAMYRCASSFRDGPNEKLFFGSGTQLSVL.

The J gene is TRBJ2-1, the V gene TRBV12-3 or TRBV12-4, with 15 bases matching TRBD2. The CDR3 contains 16 residues. V lost 6 bases and J lost 3; bases outside the gene matches: 3. The DNA of the CDR3 is TGTGCCAGCAGCAGGACTAGCGGGGGGGTCTACAATGAGCAGTTCTTC. Protein product: CASSRTSGGVYNEQFF.

The gene calls are TRBV7-2 and TRBJ2-7; D possibly uses TRBD1 or TRBD2 (5 bases each). This CDR3 has 14 residues. Between the trimmed V and J ends, which lost 0 bases and 6 bases, there was a span of 12 bases. Germline CDR1 and CDR2: SGHTA and FQGNSA. CDR3 sequence reads: CASSLARDLGEQYF. In DNA, the CDR3 is TGTGCCAGCAGCTTAGCCAGGGACCTGGGCGAGCAGTACTTC. Together with reference TRBV7-2 and TRBJ2-7, the CDR3 gives the full variable domain: GAGVSQSPSNKVTEKGKDVELRCDPISGHTALYWYRQSLGQGLEFLIYFQGNSAPDKSGLPSDRFSAERTGGSVSTLTIQRTQQEDSAVYLCASSLARDLGEQYFGPGTRLTVT.

The chain has TRBV19 and TRBJ1-3; D is possibly TRBD1 (5 bases). With 9 bases removed from V and 2 bases from J, the gap between germline ends came to 14 bases. CDR3 length: 14 residues. The germline gives CDR1 LNHDA, CDR2 SQIVND (reference sequence). The CDR3, as DNA: TGTGCCAGCTCGCCTGGGGGGGCTGGAAACACCATATATTTT. Protein product: CASSPGGAGNTIYF.

This clonotype came up a few times. The gene calls are TRBV11-2 and TRBJ1-2; no firm D call. Germline V gene data show CDR1 as SGHAT and CDR2 as FQNNGV. Trimming took 4 bases from V and 5 from J, leaving 17 bases between them. The CDR3 runs to 15 residues. This CDR3 is CASSSLARGGYGYTF. CDR3 sequence (DNA): TGTGCCAGCAGCTCCCTCGCTCGGGGTGGTTATGGCTACACCTTC.

This clonotype was seen more than once but under ten times. The chain couples TRBV10-3 to TRBJ2-1; TRBD2 matches 10 bases. This CDR3 is 16 amino acids long. Germline V CDR1 and CDR2: ENHRY, SYGVKD. The junction had 7 bases not matched to a gene; V was cut back by 4 bases and J by 4 bases. The CDR3 nucleotides read TGTGCCATCAGTGGTCTAGCGGGGGAGCCATACAATGAGCAGTTCTTC. This sequence encodes CAISGLAGEPYNEQFF.

This clonotype was counted between two and nine times. This chain's CDR3 is CASSLNRDGHTQYF. The CDR3 coding sequence is TGTGCCAGCAGCTTAAACCGGGACGGCCATACGCAGTATTTT. The V call is TRBV7-3, the J call TRBJ2-3, with D possibly called TRBD1 or TRBD2 (5 bases each). V lost 1 base and J 7 bases, leaving 12 bases between the germline ends. Germline V gene lookup returns CDR1 SGHTA and CDR2 FQGTGA. The CDR3 is made up of 14 amino acids.

This rearrangement joins TRBV6-2 or TRBV6-3 to TRBJ2-3; perhaps TRBD2 as D (5 bases). The V gene's germline CDR1 is MNHEY and CDR2 SVGEGT. CDR3 length: 14 amino acids. Trimming took 1 base from V and 4 from J, leaving 9 bases between them. CDR3 nucleotide sequence: TGTGCCAGCAGTTACTATGCGGGCCCAGATACGCAGTATTTT. Translating gives CASSYYAGPDTQYF.